This passage covers 8 T cell receptor beta chains from one sample sequenced in a study of T cell changes during pregnancy in multiple sclerosis (dated by TCRdb to between 2017 and 2020). The protocol used for the library was the immunoSEQ multiplex PCR assay. TCRdb stores this immuneACCESS table with in-frame sequences only. Part of the clones is absent; in the studies checked, under half of the shortfall reflects unresolved V genes, and no reason is known for the rest. Present in this sample are approximately 41,000 clones, 90% of which were seen just once. Approximately 11% of the sample is taken by the ten largest. This specimen consisted of CD8+ T cells from peripheral blood mononuclear cells, obtained in the first trimester of pregnancy. All receptors come from a female donor with multiple sclerosis, enrolled in a pregnancy study.

The chain couples TRBV2 to TRBJ2-2; possibly TRBD1 for D (5 bases). V was pared by 2 bases and J by 4 bases, with 11 bases between. The CDR3 has 15 amino acids. Germline CDR1 reads SNHLY; CDR2 reads FYNNEI. CDR3 sequence (DNA): TGTGCCAGCAGTGAAAAGGGGCGCGGCACCGGGGAGCTGTTTTTT. Residues: CASSEKGRGTGELFF. Using reference TRBV2 and TRBJ2-2 for the parts outside the CDR3, the full variable domain is EPEVTQTPSHQVTQMGQEVILRCVPISNHLYFYWYRQILGQKVEFLVSFYNNEISEKSEIFDDQFSVERPDGSNFTLKIRSTKLEDSAMYFCASSEKGRGTGELFFGEGSRLTVL.

The rearrangement joins TRBV5-4 to TRBJ2-5, with 12 bases identical to TRBD2. The germline V gene encodes CDR1 SGHNT and CDR2 YYREEE (reference sequence). This CDR3 is built from 16 residues. The V gene end was trimmed by 4 bases and the J gene end by 1 base; junction bases not matched to a gene: 5. The CDR3 sequence: CASSGGTSGPQETQYF. The CDR3 DNA reads as TGTGCCAGCAGCGGCGGGACTAGCGGGCCCCAAGAGACCCAGTACTTC.

This chain links TRBV5-1 with TRBJ2-1, with 12 bases matching TRBD2. V lost 5 bases, J lost 6 bases, and 12 bases stayed unmatched. This CDR3 is 17 amino acids long. Germline assignment: CDR1 SGHRS and CDR2 YFSETQ. The chain's CDR3 is CASSMSSGGAFSNEQFF. The CDR3 DNA is TGCGCCAGCAGTATGTCTAGCGGGGGGGCCTTCTCCAATGAGCAGTTCTTC.

The chain uses TRBV5-5 and TRBJ2-2, with 8 bases that match TRBD1. Germline loops: CDR1 SGHKS, CDR2 YYEKEE (reference sequence). V was clipped by 0 bases and J by 4 bases; unmatched bases: 8. The length of the CDR3 is 17 residues. CDR3 nucleotides: TGTGCCAGCAGCTTGGTCCCGGACAGGGCCGTCACCGGGGAGCTGTTTTTT. This gives the protein CASSLVPDRAVTGELFF.

This clone was seen once. CDR3 residues: CASGLHSFEQYF. The DNA for the CDR3 is TGTGCTAGTGGCCTTCACAGCTTCGAGCAGTACTTC. The rearrangement joins TRBV12-5 to TRBJ2-7; no reliable D call. Trimming pared 6 bases from V and 6 bases from J, leaving 12 bases between. CDR3 size: 12 residues. From germline, CDR1 is LGHNT and CDR2 FRNRAP.

The chain is built from TRBV14 and TRBJ2-5; D possibly corresponds to TRBD2 (6 bases). The germline V and J ends were trimmed by 0 bases and 0 bases, with 14 bases remaining between them. This CDR3 is built from 17 residues. Germline V gene data show CDR1 as SGHDN and CDR2 as FVKESK. The DNA of the CDR3 is TGTGCCAGCAGCCAAGATCGGGACGGAGGGAACCAAGAGACCCAGTACTTC. It codes for CASSQDRDGGNQETQYF.

This clone has more than one count but fewer than ten. V is TRBV5-8 and J is TRBJ2-1, with 11 bases matching TRBD2. CDR1 is SGHTS and CDR2 is YDEGEE in the germline V gene. With 6 bases clipped from V and 6 bases from J, the junction kept 11 bases outside the gene matches. This CDR3 contains 16 residues. The CDR3 reads CASNHLAGGPVNEQFF. For the CDR3, the DNA is TGTGCCAGCAACCATCTAGCGGGGGGACCTGTCAATGAGCAGTTCTTC.

Note on this clone: Sequence at one end of the junction differs from germline and may be a read error. The rearrangement joins TRBV5-1 to TRBJ2-1, with D maybe TRBD1 (6 bases). Germline V CDR1 and CDR2: SGHRS, YFSETQ. The CDR3 extends over 15 amino acids. The CDR3 nucleotides read TGCGCCAGCAGCCCCGGGACAATGTCCTCCAATGAGCAGTTCTTC. Translation: CASSPGTMSSNEQFF.